The T cell receptor beta chain under discussion was sequenced for a study of blood T cell repertoires in COVID-19. Turning to the study itself: COVID-19 samples, acute and convalescent, were from the United States, Italy and Spain.

Study members were between about 18 and 100 years old and lived in some 26 US regions. Within 2 weeks before study entry, exposed participants met a COVID-19 case. The CDR3 totals 16 residues. CDR1 SEHNR and CDR2 FQNEAQ come from the germline V gene (reference sequence). J was trimmed by 8 bases and V by 5 bases; bases with no gene match: 10. Some clones are missing from TCRdb's copy, which holds only in-frame ones; the method was immunoSEQ multiplex PCR. The sample lists about 320,000 clones, roughly nine tenths seen once, with 3.5% to 5% in the top ten. This sequence originates from a woman in her thirties who had been exposed to COVID-19. Sequenced: PBMCs or T cells enriched from blood (not recorded which). The V gene is TRBV7-9, the J gene TRBJ2-1, with 12 bases identical to TRBD2. The CDR3 loop is CASSPRLAGGIDEQFF. DNA for the CDR3: TGTGCCAGCAGCCCCCGTCTAGCGGGGGGGATCGATGAGCAGTTCTTC.